This T cell receptor beta chain was sequenced for a study of OX40 agonist ivuxolimab in advanced cancers. With 7 bases removed from V and 7 bases from J, the gap between germline ends came to 13 bases. Per the germline V gene, CDR1 is MDHEN and CDR2 is SYDVKM. The CDR3 is 13 amino acids. Only in-frame clones appear in the TCRdb table, and some are missing; sequencing was by immunoSEQ multiplex PCR. The sample holds 70,000 or so clones, roughly 89% seen once. Patients were ineligible given autoimmune disease history or systemic immunosuppression. Points from the study as a whole: It was also the case that some nonresponders had low normalized T-cell clonal expansion. In the 0.1-3.0 mg/kg groups, partial responders showed among the lowest expansion. Relative to CD4+, CD8+ T cells held more expanded clones on average.

On this clone itself: Its target is unknown.

The specimen comprised CD4+ or CD8+ T cells sorted from blood, sampled in a trial of the OX40 agonist ivuxolimab. The rearrangement links TRBV28 to TRBJ1-4; D gene unclear. This receptor was taken from an adult with an advanced solid tumor such as melanoma, head and neck, liver or kidney cancer. The CDR3 DNA sequence: TGTGCCAGCAAAACCCGGAGGCGTGAAAAACTGTTTTTT. It translates to CASKTRRREKLFF.